This TCR beta chain was obtained from a study of Ad26.COV2.S vaccination and SARS-CoV-2 variants. Study-wide results and caveats: After vaccination, substantial breadth of spike-specific CD8+ and CD4+ responses was reported. Individuals receiving vaccine had higher spike-specific TCR breadth than placebo recipients did.

Trimming removed 5 bases from V and 2 bases from J; junction bases left unmatched: 21. Germline CDR1 is MDHEN and CDR2 is SYDVKM. CDR3 length equals 21 residues. Treatment defined: about 20 received Ad26.COV2.S at low or high dose, single or two shots; 5 received placebo; per-sample allocation not given. Samples came from day 63 after the first vaccine or placebo injection. Boston supplied an adult donor aged 18-55 years. An Ad26 vector carrying the Wuhan-strain SARS-CoV-2 spike served as the vaccine. Clones were read by immunoSEQ multiplex PCR, and TCRdb kept only the in-frame ones, dropping some. The sample includes 400,000 to 450,000 clones, 90% of them seen just once. As for this clone: Antigen unknown.

The sample here was peripheral blood, taken in a trial of Ad26.COV2.S vaccine versus placebo. The rearrangement links TRBV28 to TRBJ2-1, with 10 bases aligning to TRBD1. This receptor was identified in a person aged 18-60 years who received the Ad26.COV2.S COVID-19 vaccine or a placebo. The DNA of the CDR3 is TGTGCCAGCAGTCCCCGATACTACCGGGACAGGGGACGGGGTGCCTACAATGAGCAGTTCTTC. Translated, it gives CASSPRYYRDRGRGAYNEQFF.